This T cell receptor (beta chain) appears in the sequencing data of a study of blood T cell repertoires in COVID-19. Germline V gives CDR1 SNHLY, CDR2 FYNNEI. This CDR3 is built from 13 residues. V was pared by 6 bases and J by 4 bases, with 12 bases between. This clone has a single count. The table came from immunoSEQ multiplex PCR; TCRdb's copy has only in-frame clones and leaves some out. The sample yields some 190,000 clones, 76% seen once. This clonotype was sampled from a woman aged 50 to 65 with active or convalescent COVID-19. What was sequenced was peripheral blood. The chain is built from TRBV2 and TRBJ1-2, with a tentative D call TRBD1 (6 bases). CDR3 DNA sequence: TGTGCCAGCAGGGGTGACAGGCTCTATGGCTACACCTTC. Amino acids: CASRGDRLYGYTF.